Below, 21 T cell receptor beta chains from the same sample are listed, as sequenced in a study of Graves' ophthalmopathy and Graves' hyperthyroidism. The TCR beta CDR3 regions underwent amplification from RNA transcripts. A first-round RT-PCR used HTBI primers, followed by a second-round multiplex PCR. TCRdb analysed the multiplex PCR reads with MiXCR anew, one entry per CDR3 protein. The sample lists more than 300,000 distinct CDR3 sequences; about a sixth were seen once. The sample taken for sequencing was peripheral blood. The receptors come from an adult woman with stable Graves' hyperthyroidism.

This clonotype has ten or more counts. The chain joins TRBV27 to TRBJ2-3; no definite D call. This CDR3 has 12 amino acids. Germline values: CDR1 MNHEY, CDR2 SMNVEV (reference sequence). Trimming took 5 bases from V and 4 from J, leaving 7 bases between them. The CDR3 DNA reads as TGTGCCAGCAGTAGGCGTCCAGATACGCAGTATTTT. Protein sequence: CASSRRPDTQYF.

About this clonotype itself: A much larger clone lies a single base off, so this may be a read error. V and J are TRBV28 and TRBJ1-1; no clear D. The CDR3 contains 13 residues. Germline V CDR1 and CDR2: MDHEN, SYDVKM. The CDR3 sequence: CASYPGYNTEVFF. DNA for the CDR3: TGTGCCAGCTACCCGGGGTACAACACTGAAGTTTTCTTT.

This clonotype was detected many times. The CDR3 DNA reads as TGTGCCAGCAGCCAAAAGTCAGGACACGAGCAGTACTTC. As protein: CASSQKSGHEQYF. V and J are TRBV11-1 and TRBJ2-7; D call uncertain. Trimming left V 5 bases short and J 5 bases short, with 13 bases between. The CDR3 runs to 13 residues. The V gene's germline CDR1 is SGHAT and CDR2 FQDESV (reference sequence).

In its sample, this clonotype was seen many times. V gene TRBV2 combines with J gene TRBJ2-7; 9 nucleotides match TRBD1. After removal of 8 bases from V and 1 base from J, the junction contained 6 bases not matched to a gene. Germline V gene data show CDR1 as SNHLY and CDR2 as FYNNEI. This CDR3 is built from 14 residues. The CDR3 region is CASQGQGGSYEQYF. DNA of the CDR3: TGTGCCAGCCAGGGACAGGGAGGGTCCTACGAGCAGTACTTC.

This clonotype was recorded at least ten times. The chain carries TRBV5-1 and TRBJ2-7, with TRBD2 matching 7 bases. Per germline, CDR1 SGHRS and CDR2 YFSETQ. CDR3 length: 15 amino acids. Unmatched junction bases numbered 10, after V lost 2 bases and J lost 5 bases. CDR3 sequence: CASSLTSAQPDEQYF. Written as DNA, the CDR3 is TGCGCCAGCAGCTTAACTAGCGCCCAACCCGACGAGCAGTACTTC.

This clonotype was seen ten or more times. This rearrangement joins TRBV10-3 to TRBJ1-1; 7 positions match TRBD1. Unmatched junction bases numbered 12, after V lost 8 bases and J lost 6 bases. Germline CDR1 ENHRY, CDR2 SYGVKD. The CDR3 totals 14 residues. This CDR3 is CAIGYRGVESEAFF. The DNA of the CDR3 is TGTGCCATCGGTTACAGGGGAGTGGAATCTGAAGCTTTCTTT.

This clonotype was observed at least ten times. The chain joins TRBV11-2 to TRBJ2-5; D remains ambiguous. The germline V gene has CDR1 SGHAT and CDR2 FQNNGV. CDR3 length: 17 residues. V shed 1 base and J shed 4 bases, with 19 bases lying between them. CDR3: CASSLVLDLPFGETQYF. CDR3 nucleotides: TGTGCCAGCAGCTTAGTTCTAGACCTCCCTTTCGGAGAGACCCAGTACTTC.

Note on this clonotype: A read error may be the cause here, since a much bigger clone is one base away. The chain joins TRBV11-2 to TRBJ2-5; possible D gene TRBD2, 5 bases. This CDR3 contains 13 residues. The germline CDR1 and CDR2 sequences are SGHAT and FQNNGV. Here the CDR3 DNA reads TGTGCCAGCAGCTACGGACTCCAAGAGACCCAGGACTTC. It yields the protein CASSYGLQETQDF.

The sample holds many counts of this clonotype. The chain joins TRBV12-3 or TRBV12-4 to TRBJ2-7; 11 nucleotides align to TRBD2. The CDR3 loop spans 12 amino acids. V trimming: 5 bases; J trimming: 12 bases; junction bases outside the gene matches: 6. CDR3 loop: CASSRLAGKRYF. The CDR3 nucleotides are TGTGCCAGCAGTCGACTAGCGGGAAAACGGTACTTC.

Concerning this clonotype itself: A read error may be the cause here, since a much bigger clone is one base away. The chain carries TRBV7-8 and TRBJ2-7; no firm D call. The CDR3 is 15 residues long. In germline, CDR1 is SGHVS, CDR2 FQNEAQ. The CDR3 DNA reads TGTGCCAGCAGCTTAGATTTCGGTAATGGCTACAAGCAGTACTTC. This encodes CASSLDFGNGYKQYF.

This clonotype was seen many times. V usage is TRBV6-5 and J usage is TRBJ1-1; 9 nucleotides line up with TRBD1. Germline CDR1 and CDR2: MNHEY and SVGAGI. The junction had 7 bases not matched to a gene; V was cut back by 2 bases and J by 0 bases. The CDR3 spans 17 residues. The CDR3 nucleotides read TGTGCCAGCAGTTACGGGACAGGGTCAGGAATGAACACTGAAGCTTTCTTT. Amino acids: CASSYGTGSGMNTEAFF.

The chain is built from TRBV12-5 and TRBJ1-1; 10 nucleotides match TRBD1. V lost 2 bases, J lost 7 bases, and 7 bases stayed unmatched. Per the germline V gene, CDR1 is LGHNT and CDR2 is FRNRAP. This CDR3 comprises 15 residues. The CDR3 DNA reads as TGTGCTAGTGGTTTGAGACAGGGGGCGTTTGGTGAAGCTTTCTTT. Protein: CASGLRQGAFGEAFF.

This clonotype was detected many times. This chain connects TRBV28 to TRBJ2-5; 7 nucleotides line up with TRBD2. The CDR3 spans 15 residues. The J segment lost 0 bases and the V segment lost 5 bases, leaving 6 bases of the junction unmatched. Germline V CDR1 and CDR2: MDHEN, SYDVKM. CDR3 DNA: TGTGCCAGCAGTAAGGGCGGGGGACACCAAGAGACCCAGTACTTC. This sequence encodes CASSKGGGHQETQYF.

This clonotype was picked up many times. J is TRBJ2-7 and V is TRBV11-2; no firm D call. The V end was cut by 1 base, the J end by 5 bases, with 15 bases between. Looked up from germline, CDR1 is SGHAT and CDR2 is FQNNGV. The CDR3 contains 15 residues. As DNA, the CDR3 is TGTGCCAGCAGCTTAGGTAGGGCTATCGGCCACGAGCAGTACTTC. Amino acid sequence: CASSLGRAIGHEQYF. The variable domain in full, completed from reference TRBV11-2 and TRBJ2-7, reads EAGVAQSPRYKIIEKRQSVAFWCNPISGHATLYWYQQILGQGPKLLIQFQNNGVVDDSQLPKDRFSAERLKGVDSTLKIQPAKLEDSAVYLCASSLGRAIGHEQYFGPGTRLTVT.

As for this clonotype: This may be a read error, as it is one base from a much larger clone. The chain has TRBV9 and TRBJ2-5; 8 positions agree with TRBD2. Per the germline V gene, CDR1 is SGDLS and CDR2 is YYNGEE. The CDR3 is made up of 17 amino acids. The CDR3 nucleotides read TGTGCCAGCAGCGTATCCAGCGGGAGAGGAGGGCAAGATACCCAGTACTTC. It is translated as CASSVSSGRGGQDTQYF.

Comment on this clonotype: The junction does not match germline at one end; this may be a read error. The chain combines TRBV20-1 with TRBJ2-7, with 14 positions matching TRBD2. This CDR3 has 17 amino acids. The germline gives CDR1 DFQATT, CDR2 SNEGSKA (reference sequence). CDR3 DNA sequence: TGTAGTGCTCTTAGACTAGCGGGAGGGCCTAGGCGGAACGAGCAGTGCTTC. Translation: CSALRLAGGPRRNEQCF.

This clonotype was counted at least ten times. The chain joins TRBV7-9 to TRBJ2-5; either TRBD1 or TRBD2 may supply D (5 bases each). The V and J ends lost 3 bases and 0 bases respectively, with 11 bases between them. The CDR3 runs 15 residues. The V gene's germline CDR1 is SEHNR and CDR2 FQNEAQ (reference sequence). CDR3 DNA sequence: TGTGCCAGCAGCTTTGGGACGGATAACCAAGAGACCCAGTACTTC. Translated: CASSFGTDNQETQYF. The whole variable domain, remainder taken from reference TRBV7-9 and TRBJ2-5, is DTGVSQNPRHKITKRGQNVTFRCDPISEHNRLYWYRQTLGQGPEFLTYFQNEAQLEKSRLLSDRFSAERPKGSFSTLEIQRTEQGDSAMYLCASSFGTDNQETQYFGPGTRLLVL.

In this sample, this clonotype turned up many times. V and J are TRBV4-1 and TRBJ2-3; D is uncertain. The CDR3 has 14 amino acids. Germline loops: CDR1 MGHRA, CDR2 YSYEKL. Trimming cost V 1 base and J 3 bases, with 8 bases left between them. The CDR3: CASSQGWGTDTQYF. In DNA form, the CDR3 reads TGCGCCAGCAGCCAAGGCTGGGGTACAGATACGCAGTATTTT.

At least ten counts were recorded for this clonotype. The chain employs TRBV10-3 and TRBJ2-7; 11 nucleotides match TRBD2. The germline V gene encodes CDR1 ENHRY and CDR2 SYGVKD. The CDR3 spans 18 residues. The V gene end was trimmed by 4 bases and the J gene end by 1 base; junction bases not matched to a gene: 12. The chain's CDR3 is CAISGPTYTSGSSYEQYF. The CDR3 nucleotides are TGTGCCATCAGTGGGCCCACTTATACTAGCGGGAGTTCCTACGAGCAGTACTTC.

This clonotype was counted many times. At one of its ends the junction is not consistent with the germline gene, which may arise from a read error. This sequence joins TRBV2 and TRBJ2-4; TRBD1 matches 10 bases. Germline V CDR1 and CDR2: SNHLY, FYNNEI. The CDR3 sequence is 15 residues long. The CDR3 bases are TGTGCCAGCAGGCTGGACAGGGGGGCCAAAAACATTAAGTACTTC. This encodes CASRLDRGAKNIKYF. Using reference TRBV2 and TRBJ2-4 for the parts outside the CDR3, the full variable domain is EPEVTQTPSHQVTQMGQEVILRCVPISNHLYFYWYRQILGQKVEFLVSFYNNEISEKSEIFDDQFSVERPDGSNFTLKIRSTKLEDSAMYFCASRLDRGAKNIKYFGAGTRLSVL.

This sequence joins TRBV25-1 and TRBJ2-5; D unresolved. The CDR3 consists of 15 residues. The V end lost 7 bases, the J end lost 3 bases, and 18 bases lay between the germline ends. The germline CDR1 and CDR2 sequences are MGHDK and SYGVNS. For the CDR3, the DNA is TGTGCCAGCACCAAAGGACGAGGTCGGGAAGAGACCCAGTACTTC. Amino acid sequence: CASTKGRGREETQYF.